This T cell receptor beta chain stems from a study of shared clonotypes between healthy human individuals. Study overall: Each donor's CD8 memory used one plate, CD8 naive two, each CD4 subset three.

Profiling relied on immunoSEQ multiplex PCR, and the TCRdb table lists in-frame clones only, not all of them. Of fewer than 800,000 clones in the sample, about 90% were seen once. This clone has just one count. Antigen unknown. A much larger clone sits a single nucleotide away, making a read error possible. This CDR3 is also generated by other DNA sequences in the sample. CD45RO-negative, CCR7-selected cells formed the naive CD8 fraction, which excluded terminally differentiated effector memory CD45RA+ cells. Within Nashville, Tennessee resided all donors, each a Caucasian adult. This CDR3 contains 16 residues. The germline CDR1 and CDR2 sequences are SGHAT and FQNNGV. The ends were cut back, 2 bases at V and 0 bases at J, with 14 bases in the middle. Study findings and constraints: The sole specimen, blood, was sampled, and tissue repertoires likely differ.

The chain links TRBV11-2 to TRBJ2-7; D is possibly TRBD2 (5 bases). This receptor was identified in a man aged 30-40 years in good health. The sample was naive CD8+ T cells sorted from blood. CDR3 bases: TGTGCCAGCAGCTTAAACTACGGGATGGTCTCCTACGAGCAGTACTTC. It is translated as CASSLNYGMVSYEQYF.